The 3 T cell receptor beta chains below come from one sample, sequenced in a study of CD8+ T cells in alopecia areata. Noted treatment: oral pan-JAK inhibitor, 5-10 mg twice daily. Extracted RNA was reverse transcribed into cDNA, the sequencing template. Using immunoSEQ multiplex PCR, the repertoire was profiled, and TCRdb retains in-frame clones only, with some absent. The sample includes roughly 180,000 clones, around 49% of them seen just once. Material: CD8+ T cells sorted from blood, obtained around week 54, from a patient treated with tofacitinib. All receptors derive from a human donor with alopecia areata.

This chain connects TRBV7-9 to TRBJ2-7, with 10 positions matching TRBD2. Germline V gene lookup returns CDR1 SEHNR and CDR2 FQNEAQ (reference sequence). This CDR3 is 16 amino acids long. V was pared by 1 base and J by 6 bases, with 9 bases of the junction left unmatched. CDR3 protein: CASSLDLVGLASEQYF. CDR3 nucleotides: TGTGCCAGCAGCTTAGATCTAGTGGGACTAGCGAGCGAGCAGTACTTC.

The genes are TRBV30 and TRBJ1-1; 10 bases fit TRBD1. Trimming cost V 6 bases and J 5 bases; bases outside gene matches: 15. The CDR3 runs to 16 residues. Germline V gene data show CDR1 as GTSNPN and CDR2 as SVGIG (reference sequence). The CDR3 DNA reads TGTGCCTGCTATGCCGGGACAGGGGATTGGCGGACTGAAGCTTTCTTT. Its translation: CACYAGTGDWRTEAFF.

V is TRBV5-1 and J is TRBJ1-2; the D gene is possibly TRBD1 (6 bases). V lost 4 bases, J lost 4 bases, and 14 bases lay in between. The CDR3 sequence is 14 residues long. Germline V lookup: CDR1 SGHRS, CDR2 YFSETQ. DNA of the CDR3: TGCGCCAGCAGCCCGGGACTAGGGGGCTATGGCTACACCTTC. It specifies CASSPGLGGYGYTF. Complete variable domain (other parts from reference TRBV5-1 and TRBJ1-2): KAGVTQTPRYLIKTRGQQVTLSCSPISGHRSVSWYQQTPGQGLQFLFEYFSETQRNKGNFPGRFSGRQFSNSRSEMNVSTLELGDSALYLCASSPGLGGYGYTFGSGTRLTVV.